Shown below are 7 T cell receptor beta chains from a single sample sequenced in a study of shared clonotypes between healthy human individuals. The method was immunoSEQ multiplex PCR; TCRdb's version includes in-frame clones alone and lacks a portion of them. The repertoire holds about 990,000 clones, with around three quarters as singletons. Sequenced material: memory CD4+ T cells from PBMCs. The subset denotes: CD45RA-negative fraction. The source is a man aged 18 to 30 in good health. Some clones in this sample may be carry-over from other donors' samples.

About this clone itself: Since a much larger clone is just one base distant, this may be a read error. The chain carries TRBV11-2 and TRBJ1-2; a possible D gene is TRBD1 (6 bases). This CDR3 has 14 amino acids. Between the trimmed V and J ends, which lost 3 bases and 0 bases, there was a span of 8 bases. Germline values: CDR1 SGHAT, CDR2 FQNNGV. As DNA, the CDR3 is TGTGCCAGCAGCTTCGGACAGACTAACTATGGCTACACCTTC. This gives the protein CASSFGQTNYGYTF.

V gene TRBV10-3 combines with J gene TRBJ2-7; no definite D call. V gave up 8 bases and J gave up 4 bases, with 3 bases separating them. The CDR3 is 9 amino acids. The germline gives CDR1 ENHRY, CDR2 SYGVKD. CDR3 protein: CAIGYEQYF. In DNA form, the CDR3 reads TGTGCCATCGGGTACGAGCAGTACTTC.

This chain uses TRBV2 with TRBJ2-6; the D call may be TRBD1 or TRBD2 (5 bases each). This CDR3 is 15 amino acids long. V shed 9 bases and J shed 0 bases, with 12 bases lying between them. Germline CDR1 and CDR2: SNHLY and FYNNEI. Here the CDR3 reads CASRDGSSGANVLTF. The CDR3 DNA is TGTGCCAGTCGGGACGGTAGCTCTGGGGCCAACGTCCTGACTTTC.

This chain joins TRBV5-4 and TRBJ2-3; TRBD1 might be the D (5 bases). Trimming shortened V by 4 bases and J by 2 bases, and 14 bases separated the two germline ends. This CDR3 is 15 amino acids long. Germline V CDR1 and CDR2: SGHNT, YYREEE (reference sequence). CDR3 in DNA: TGTGCCAGCAGCAGGGTCCTAGGGGACACAGATACGCAGTATTTT. Its protein product is CASSRVLGDTDTQYF.

This chain connects TRBV5-1 to TRBJ2-1; TRBD2 agrees at 7 bases. The trim removed 4 bases at V and 4 bases at J, leaving 5 bases unmatched. The germline V gene encodes CDR1 SGHRS and CDR2 YFSETQ. The CDR3 totals 14 residues. CDR3 DNA: TGCGCCAGCAGCCATCCGGGACTATACAATGAGCAGTTCTTC. Residues: CASSHPGLYNEQFF.

This chain links TRBV6-4 with TRBJ1-1; perhaps TRBD1 as D (6 bases). This CDR3 contains 15 residues. Germline lookup yields CDR1 MRHNA and CDR2 SNTAGT. V was cut by 6 bases and J by 1 base, with 15 bases left in between. The chain's CDR3 is CASSAQGGGNTEAFF. DNA for the CDR3: TGTGCCAGCAGCGCACAGGGTGGGGGGAACACTGAAGCTTTCTTT.

The chain uses TRBV2 and TRBJ2-7; D gene unclear. This CDR3 is 11 amino acids long. The germline CDR1 and CDR2 sequences are SNHLY and FYNNEI. V shed 11 bases and J shed 5 bases, with 13 bases lying between them. As DNA, the CDR3 is TGTGCCGGCCAAGTTTCTAACGAGCAGTACTTC. Translating gives CAGQVSNEQYF.